These 23 T cell receptor beta chains came from one sample sequenced in a study of long-term antiretroviral therapy in people with HIV. Sequencing used immunoSEQ v3.0 at survey level. TCRdb's copy holds only in-frame clones and misses some; the assay was immunoSEQ multiplex PCR. The sample consists of more than 25,000 clones, 80% to 90% of them appearing once. The material sequenced was unsorted PBMCs, taken around 5 years before starting antiretroviral therapy. These receptor sequences come from a man aged 50 to 60 with HIV.

The chain couples TRBV11-2 to TRBJ2-7; 9 positions agree with TRBD1. V dropped 0 bases and J dropped 5; count of bases not matched to a gene: 5. This CDR3 contains 15 residues. Germline lookup yields CDR1 SGHAT and CDR2 FQNNGV. In DNA form, the CDR3 reads TGTGCCAGCAGCTTAGATCGGGGACAGGGAAACGAGCAGTACTTC. It specifies CASSLDRGQGNEQYF.

V and J are TRBV2 and TRBJ1-2; 8 bases agree with TRBD1. The length of the CDR3 is 15 residues. The V and J ends lost 8 bases and 1 base, in that order; junction bases with no gene match: 9. CDR1 SNHLY and CDR2 FYNNEI come from the germline V gene. CDR3 DNA sequence: TGTGCCAGCGACTTCCAAACAGGGGGTAACTATGGCTACACCTTC. This codes for CASDFQTGGNYGYTF.

The rearrangement joins TRBV18 to TRBJ2-3; 7 nucleotides line up with TRBD2. There are 16 residues in the CDR3. CDR1 and CDR2 from the germline V gene are KGHSH and LQKENI. The junction had 8 bases not matched to a gene; V was cut back by 3 bases and J by 2 bases. CDR3 loop: CASSPRRGGNTDTQYF. As DNA, the CDR3 is TGTGCCAGCTCACCCAGACGCGGGGGAAACACAGATACGCAGTATTTT.

The rearrangement links TRBV18 to TRBJ1-2; 7 nucleotides line up with TRBD1. Germline V lookup: CDR1 KGHSH, CDR2 LQKENI. The CDR3 has 13 residues. V dropped 3 bases and J dropped 6; count of bases not matched to a gene: 4. The CDR3 is CASSPTGRDGYTF. CDR3 in DNA: TGTGCCAGCTCACCGACAGGGAGGGATGGCTACACCTTC.

The chain couples TRBV5-6 to TRBJ1-1; D ambiguous. Germline assignment: CDR1 SGHDT and CDR2 YYEEEE. The CDR3 spans 18 residues. V was pared by 2 bases and J by 0 bases, with 20 bases between. The CDR3 reads CASSFAGSSFLMNTEAFF. The CDR3 bases are TGTGCCAGCAGCTTCGCGGGCAGTTCCTTTCTGATGAACACTGAAGCTTTCTTT. Full variable domain (rest looked up from reference TRBV5-6 and TRBJ1-1): DAGVTQSPTHLIKTRGQQVTLRCSPKSGHDTVSWYQQALGQGPQFIFQYYEEEERQRGNFPDRFSGHQFPNYSSELNVNALLLGDSALYLCASSFAGSSFLMNTEAFFGQGTRLTVV.

The rearrangement uses TRBV29-1 and TRBJ2-7, with D possibly called TRBD1 or TRBD2 (5 bases each). V lost 4 bases, J lost 2 bases, and 12 bases lay in between. The CDR3 covers 13 residues. Germline values: CDR1 SQVTM, CDR2 ANQGSEA. This CDR3 reads CSVVDEGPYEQYF. The CDR3 DNA is TGCAGCGTTGTGGACGAGGGACCCTACGAGCAGTACTTC.

In nucleotides, the CDR3 is TGTGCCAGCAGTGGGACTAGCGGGGGCTCCTACGAGCAGTACTTC. It encodes CASSGTSGGSYEQYF. This sequence joins TRBV2 and TRBJ2-7, with TRBD2 matching over 13 bases. Germline loops: CDR1 SNHLY, CDR2 FYNNEI. The trim removed 4 bases at V and 0 bases at J, leaving 0 bases unmatched. The CDR3 consists of 15 residues.

This chain links TRBV5-1 with TRBJ2-7; D uncertain. There are 14 residues in the CDR3. Trimming removed 0 bases at V and 6 bases at J, with 13 bases between. The germline gives CDR1 SGHRS, CDR2 YFSETQ. The CDR3 here is CASSLAPAKAEQYF. In DNA, the CDR3 is TGCGCCAGCAGCTTGGCCCCCGCGAAGGCCGAGCAGTACTTC.

This clone was detected once. Other DNA sequences within the sample encode an identical CDR3. The V call is TRBV5-5, the J call TRBJ1-2; perhaps TRBD1 as D (6 bases). The V gene lost 4 bases and the J gene lost 3 bases, with 13 bases spanning the gap. This CDR3 has 14 amino acids. CDR1 and CDR2 from the germline V gene are SGHKS and YYEKEE (reference sequence). In nucleotides, the CDR3 is TGTGCCAGCAGCAGCCTAAGGGGGGACTATGGCTACACCTTC. It encodes CASSSLRGDYGYTF.

The table lists this clone with a few counts. The gene calls are TRBV30 and TRBJ1-5, with D perhaps TRBD1 (5 bases). The CDR3 runs to 14 residues. CDR1 and CDR2 (germline): GTSNPN, SVGIG (reference sequence). Trimming shortened V by 0 bases and J by 2 bases, and 8 bases separated the two germline ends. CDR3 protein: CAWSVRGGNQPQHF. Here the CDR3 DNA reads TGTGCCTGGAGTGTCCGGGGGGGCAATCAGCCCCAGCATTTT.

This chain connects TRBV5-1 to TRBJ2-1, with TRBD1 matching 8 bases. Germline lookup yields CDR1 SGHRS and CDR2 YFSETQ. There are 15 residues in the CDR3. The V gene end was trimmed by 4 bases and the J gene end by 2 bases; junction bases not matched to a gene: 5. CDR3 DNA sequence: TGCGCCAGCAGCCGGGGACAGGCTACCTACAATGAGCAGTTCTTC. As protein: CASSRGQATYNEQFF.

This clone was counted a single time. This chain links TRBV29-1 with TRBJ2-3; 8 positions agree with TRBD2. CDR3 length: 14 amino acids. CDR1 is SQVTM, CDR2 ANQGSEA, per germline. The trim removed 3 bases at V and 4 bases at J, leaving 6 bases unmatched. The CDR3 reads CSVDTGGEPDTQYF. The CDR3 nucleotides read TGCAGCGTTGATACGGGAGGGGAGCCAGATACGCAGTATTTT.

The table lists this clone with a few counts. The rearrangement joins TRBV10-3 to TRBJ2-3; 7 bases map to TRBD2. CDR3 length equals 13 residues. Looked up from germline, CDR1 is ENHRY and CDR2 is SYGVKD. V was pared by 9 bases and J by 4 bases, with 7 bases of the junction left unmatched. CDR3 in DNA: TGTGCCATTGCGCGGGAGATCGCAGATACGCAGTATTTT. This codes for CAIAREIADTQYF.

The chain has TRBV30 and TRBJ2-2, with TRBD1 identical over 12 bases. The CDR3 contains 14 residues. The V gene end was trimmed by 3 bases and the J gene end by 9 bases; junction bases not matched to a gene: 5. Per germline, CDR1 GTSNPN and CDR2 SVGIG (reference sequence). CDR3 residues: CAWSGTGGLRELFF. CDR3 bases: TGTGCCTGGAGCGGGACAGGGGGCTTGCGGGAGCTGTTTTTT.

The chain uses TRBV7-2 and TRBJ1-2; D may be TRBD1 (6 bases). Trimming cost V 1 base and J 6 bases, with 9 bases left between them. CDR3 size: 13 residues. Per germline, CDR1 SGHTA and CDR2 FQGNSA. The CDR3 loop is CASSLGPGDGYTF. The CDR3 DNA reads as TGTGCCAGCAGCTTAGGGCCAGGGGATGGCTACACCTTC.

The chain is built from TRBV18 and TRBJ2-5; no definite D call. Trimming took 1 base from V and 6 from J, leaving 6 bases between them. In germline, CDR1 is KGHSH, CDR2 LQKENI. The CDR3 has 12 amino acids. The CDR3: CASSPRLKTQYF. In nucleotides, the CDR3 is TGTGCCAGCTCACCACGGTTGAAGACCCAGTACTTC.

The rearrangement links TRBV2 to TRBJ1-2; tentatively, D is TRBD1 (5 bases). Looked up from germline, CDR1 is SNHLY and CDR2 is FYNNEI. The ends were cut back, 7 bases at V and 4 bases at J, with 16 bases in the middle. The length of the CDR3 is 14 residues. The CDR3 nucleotides are TGTGCCAGCAAGGGACTCACGTCTTTCTATGGCTACACCTTC. Amino acids: CASKGLTSFYGYTF.

This chain uses TRBV10-3 with TRBJ2-5; D gene uncertain. Germline CDR1 is ENHRY and CDR2 is SYGVKD. Trimming took off 0 bases at V and 0 bases at J, with 11 bases between the two ends. There are 16 residues in the CDR3. The CDR3 coding sequence is TGTGCCATCAGTGAGTCGTCGTGGACGTACCAAGAGACCCAGTACTTC. The encoded protein is CAISESSWTYQETQYF.

The chain employs TRBV5-1 and TRBJ2-2; no firm D call. The CDR3 runs 15 residues. V lost 4 bases, J lost 0 bases, and 10 bases lay in between. Germline V lookup: CDR1 SGHRS, CDR2 YFSETQ. DNA for the CDR3: TGCGCCAGCAGCCTTGAACATACGAACACCGGGGAGCTGTTTTTT. Protein product: CASSLEHTNTGELFF. Using reference TRBV5-1 and TRBJ2-2 for the parts outside the CDR3, the full variable domain is KAGVTQTPRYLIKTRGQQVTLSCSPISGHRSVSWYQQTPGQGLQFLFEYFSETQRNKGNFPGRFSGRQFSNSRSEMNVSTLELGDSALYLCASSLEHTNTGELFFGEGSRLTVL.

The gene calls are TRBV30 and TRBJ2-6; tentative D call: TRBD2 (5 bases). Deletions cut 4 bases from V and 2 bases from J, with 6 bases between. CDR3 size: 13 residues. Germline lookup yields CDR1 GTSNPN and CDR2 SVGIG (reference sequence). Here the CDR3 DNA reads TGTGCCTGGAAGGAGGCTGGGGCCAACGTCCTGACTTTC. Residues: CAWKEAGANVLTF.

The chain carries TRBV28 and TRBJ2-7, with TRBD2 matching 10 bases. After removal of 7 bases from V and 6 bases from J, the junction contained 12 bases not matched to a gene. The CDR3 loop spans 15 amino acids. CDR1 and CDR2 from the germline V gene are MDHEN and SYDVKM. The CDR3 DNA reads as TGTGCCAGCAATATCCGAGCGGGAGGGTTGAGCGAGCAGTACTTC. Translated: CASNIRAGGLSEQYF.

J is TRBJ2-7 and V is TRBV9; D is possibly TRBD1 or TRBD2 (5 bases each). Trimming pared 0 bases from V and 2 bases from J, leaving 15 bases between. CDR3 length: 16 residues. Germline assignment: CDR1 SGDLS and CDR2 YYNGEE. The CDR3 loop is CASSVGGLADPYEQYF. The CDR3 nucleotides are TGTGCCAGCAGCGTAGGGGGCCTAGCAGACCCCTACGAGCAGTACTTC.

Here the CDR3 DNA reads TGTGCCAGCAGCTTAATTCCACAAACGAGCTACGAGCAGTACTTC. Its translation: CASSLIPQTSYEQYF. This chain joins TRBV7-2 and TRBJ2-7; no firm D call. The germline V gene encodes CDR1 SGHTA and CDR2 FQGNSA. The length of the CDR3 is 15 residues. The V end was cut by 2 bases, the J end by 3 bases, with 14 bases between.